This T cell receptor beta chain appears in the sequencing data of a study of blood T cells in healthy people across ages. This CDR3 is 15 amino acids long. Germline V gene lookup returns CDR1 SGHDN and CDR2 FVKESK. With 1 base removed from V and 0 bases from J, the gap between germline ends came to 10 bases. A second PCR, run for roughly 7 to 11 cycles, used a sample-barcoded 5' primer plus a J-beta primer mix. MiXCR was run by TCRdb on the 5' RACE reads, yielding one entry per CDR3 protein. The repertoire holds about 670,000 distinct CDR3 sequences, with 52% as singletons. The specimen was blood. The chain is built from TRBV14 and TRBJ2-7; D gene uncertain. The clonotype was recovered from a woman at least 80 years old in good health. The CDR3 nucleotides read TGTGCCAGCAGCCAAGTTAAGTGGAGCTCCTACGAGCAGTACTTC. Encoded protein: CASSQVKWSSYEQYF.